These 28 T cell receptor beta chains came from one sample sequenced in a study of T cell repertoires in cytomegalovirus infection. TCRdb analysed the reads with MiXCR anew, one entry per CDR3 protein. Among about 770,000 distinct CDR3 sequences listed, about 28% were seen once. The antigens for these receptors are not known. Sample: cultured CD8+ T cells from PBMCs, taken from culture after CMV antigen stimulation. The receptors were sampled from a human donor in good health (CMV status not recorded). Some clones in this sample may be carry-over from other donors' samples.

This clonotype came up a few times. This chain connects TRBV7-6 to TRBJ2-7; D is ambiguous. The CDR3 is 14 residues long. CDR1 is SGHVS and CDR2 is FNYEAQ in the germline V gene. The germline V and J ends were trimmed by 1 base and 6 bases, with 13 bases remaining between them. This chain's CDR3 is CASSLGPALAEQYF. The CDR3 DNA is TGTGCCAGCAGCTTAGGCCCGGCCCTCGCCGAGCAGTACTTC.

This clonotype has at least ten counts. The chain couples TRBV7-2 to TRBJ2-1; 7 bases fit TRBD2. The V segment lost 5 bases and the J segment 5 bases; nucleotides outside the gene matches: 6. Germline-derived CDR1 and CDR2 are SGHTA and FQGNSA. CDR3 length equals 14 residues. The CDR3 nucleotides are TGTGCCAGCAGCCCCCGGGACTACGACAATGAGCAGTTCTTC. Its translation: CASSPRDYDNEQFF.

This clonotype was picked up a small number of times. This chain joins TRBV28 and TRBJ2-3, with D unclear. V lost 3 bases and J 4 bases, leaving 20 bases between the germline ends. This CDR3 contains 17 residues. Per the germline V gene, CDR1 is MDHEN and CDR2 is SYDVKM. CDR3 amino acids: CASSFPLGPEFADTQYF. In DNA form, the CDR3 reads TGTGCCAGCAGTTTCCCGCTCGGGCCCGAATTCGCAGATACGCAGTATTTT.

J is TRBJ1-2 and V is TRBV27; D possibly corresponds to TRBD1 (5 bases). Trimming took 2 bases from V and 3 from J, leaving 10 bases between them. This CDR3 comprises 14 residues. CDR1 is MNHEY, CDR2 SMNVEV, per germline (reference sequence). The CDR3 sequence: CASSLKQVDYGYTF. The DNA for the CDR3 is TGTGCCAGCAGTTTAAAACAGGTGGACTATGGCTACACCTTC.

This clonotype was recorded at least ten times. The genes are TRBV15 and TRBJ2-7, with 11 bases that match TRBD2. CDR1 LNHNV and CDR2 YYDKDF come from the germline V gene (reference sequence). The J segment lost 3 bases and the V segment lost 2 bases, leaving 6 bases of the junction unmatched. There are 16 residues in the CDR3. This CDR3 is CATSRLAGGNHYEQYF. The DNA for the CDR3 is TGTGCCACCAGCAGACTAGCGGGGGGAAACCACTACGAGCAGTACTTC.

The sample holds a few counts of this clonotype. This chain links TRBV6-5 with TRBJ1-6; TRBD1 matches at 7 bases. From germline, CDR1 is MNHEY and CDR2 SVGAGI. V trimming: 7 bases; J trimming: 7 bases; junction bases outside the gene matches: 28. The CDR3 length is 21 residues. This chain's CDR3 is CASKDRVLPVQKLIPNSPLHF. In DNA form, the CDR3 reads TGTGCCAGCAAAGACAGGGTTCTGCCCGTCCAAAAGTTGATACCGAATTCACCCCTCCACTTT.

In its sample, this clonotype was seen a few times. The gene calls are TRBV19 and TRBJ2-3; D remains unclear. CDR3 length equals 15 residues. The V and J ends lost 3 bases and 0 bases respectively, with 10 bases between them. Germline V gene data show CDR1 as LNHDA and CDR2 as SQIVND (reference sequence). In DNA form, the CDR3 reads TGTGCCAGTAGTATCACCCCCTCGAGCACAGATACGCAGTATTTT. This translates into CASSITPSSTDTQYF.

This clonotype was observed a handful of times. The genes are TRBV27 and TRBJ2-7; 8 bases are shared with TRBD1. CDR3 length: 16 amino acids. Germline CDR1 and CDR2: MNHEY and SMNVEV (reference sequence). V gave up 7 bases and J gave up 0 bases; unmatched junction bases: 11. The CDR3 region is CASTLGTGEVSYEQYF. The CDR3 coding sequence is TGTGCCAGCACCCTTGGGACAGGCGAGGTCTCCTACGAGCAGTACTTC.

The V gene is TRBV20-1, the J gene TRBJ2-2, with 13 positions matching TRBD2. Germline V CDR1 and CDR2: DFQATT, SNEGSKA (reference sequence). The J segment lost 7 bases and the V segment lost 0 bases, leaving 14 bases of the junction unmatched. This CDR3 contains 19 residues. CDR3 region: CSARDPHSGTSGDIGELFF. The CDR3 DNA sequence: TGCAGTGCTAGAGATCCCCACTCCGGGACTAGCGGGGATATCGGGGAGCTGTTTTTT.

The chain recombines TRBV14 with TRBJ1-2; the match to TRBD1 covers 7 bases. This CDR3 region has 16 residues. From germline, CDR1 is SGHDN and CDR2 FVKESK. The ends lost 2 bases at V and 0 bases at J; junction bases unmatched: 6. In DNA form, the CDR3 reads TGTGCCAGCAGCCAATTGAGGGGGCCCGCTAACTATGGCTACACCTTC. As protein: CASSQLRGPANYGYTF.

A few counts support this clonotype. The gene calls are TRBV6-2 or TRBV6-3 and TRBJ2-1, with TRBD1 identical over 7 bases. The CDR3 has 15 amino acids. Trimming removed 1 base from V and 4 bases from J; junction bases left unmatched: 4. Looked up from germline, CDR1 is MNHEY and CDR2 is SVGEGT. Written as DNA, the CDR3 is TGTGCCAGCAGTTACTTCGGGACAGATTACAATGAGCAGTTCTTC. This gives the protein CASSYFGTDYNEQFF.

This clonotype was counted ten times or more. The chain has TRBV5-1 and TRBJ2-7; perhaps D is TRBD1 or TRBD2 (5 bases each). The CDR3 has 15 amino acids. Germline assignment: CDR1 SGHRS and CDR2 YFSETQ. V lost 0 bases, J lost 7 bases, and 17 bases lay in between. CDR3 DNA sequence: TGCGCCAGCAGCTTGGGGGGCCGAGGGTTGGAGGAGCAGTACGTC. The encoded protein is CASSLGGRGLEEQYV.

This clonotype has more than one count but fewer than ten. V and J are TRBV7-9 and TRBJ2-5; no definite D call. Trimming removed 4 bases from V and 2 bases from J, with 11 bases in between. Germline CDR1 and CDR2: SEHNR and FQNEAQ (reference sequence). The CDR3 is 14 residues long. In DNA, the CDR3 is TGTGCCAGCAGCTCTGGACGCACTCAAGAGACCCAGTACTTC. Its translation is CASSSGRTQETQYF.

This clonotype was detected a few times. The J gene is TRBJ2-5, the V gene TRBV15; no reliable D call. The germline V gene encodes CDR1 LNHNV and CDR2 YYDKDF (reference sequence). The CDR3 consists of 14 residues. Trimming stripped 0 bases from V and 4 bases from J, with 9 bases between. The CDR3 DNA sequence: TGTGCCACCAGCAGAGATCGGAGAGGAGAGACCCAGTACTTC. Protein sequence: CATSRDRRGETQYF.

The CDR3 nucleotides are TGTGCCAGCAGCACATCTCCGGACAGGACCACCGGGGAGCTGTTTTTT. Amino acid sequence: CASSTSPDRTTGELFF. V and J are TRBV5-4 and TRBJ2-2; 7 bases match TRBD1. The ends lost 4 bases at V and 4 bases at J; junction bases unmatched: 10. The CDR3 is 16 amino acids. CDR1 and CDR2 from the germline V gene are SGHNT and YYREEE (reference sequence).

This clonotype was picked up a small number of times. At one of its ends the junction is not consistent with the germline gene, which may arise from a read error. The V gene is TRBV27, the J gene TRBJ2-2, with 9 nucleotides matching TRBD1. The CDR3 length is 16 residues. CDR1 MNHEY and CDR2 SMNVEV come from the germline V gene (reference sequence). The DNA of the CDR3 is TGTGCCAGCAGTACCCGGGACAGGGCCCCAACCGTGGAGCTGTTTTTT. Translating it yields CASSTRDRAPTVELFF.

This clonotype was seen a few times. The chain is built from TRBV7-4 and TRBJ1-1; possible D gene TRBD1, 6 bases. Per germline, CDR1 SGHVT and CDR2 SQSDAQ. Trimming left V 2 bases short and J 1 base short, with 14 bases between. The CDR3 runs to 16 residues. CDR3 sequence (DNA): TGTGCCAGCAGCTTATCTGCAGGGGTAGCGAACACTGAAGCTTTCTTT. As protein: CASSLSAGVANTEAFF.

This clonotype was counted only a few times. The chain carries TRBV6-5 and TRBJ2-5; 7 nucleotides agree with TRBD2. Germline-derived CDR1 and CDR2 are MNHEY and SVGAGI. This CDR3 is built from 14 residues. Losses at the gene ends were 7 bases for V and 4 bases for J; bases not matched to a gene: 9. CDR3 sequence reads: CASTHGREGETQYF. The CDR3 DNA reads TGTGCCAGCACTCACGGAAGGGAGGGAGAGACCCAGTACTTC.

The V and J genes are TRBV27 and TRBJ2-7; tentative D call: TRBD2 (6 bases). The germline CDR1 and CDR2 sequences are MNHEY and SMNVEV (reference sequence). Trimming shortened V by 5 bases and J by 3 bases, and 17 bases separated the two germline ends. The CDR3 is 15 residues long. The CDR3 reads CASSGPGVRNYEQYF. The CDR3 coding sequence is TGTGCCAGCAGTGGCCCGGGAGTAAGAAACTACGAGCAGTACTTC.

Many counts were recorded for this clonotype. The gene calls are TRBV7-6 and TRBJ1-1; D not resolved. The germline V gene has CDR1 SGHVS and CDR2 FNYEAQ. This CDR3 has 15 amino acids. Trimming removed 1 base at V and 0 bases at J, with 9 bases between. The CDR3 nucleotides are TGTGCCAGCAGCTTAGGGGTCCTGATGAACACTGAAGCTTTCTTT. It encodes CASSLGVLMNTEAFF. The full variable domain, in which reference TRBV7-6 and TRBJ1-1 provide the parts outside the CDR3, is GAGVSQSPRYKVTKRGQDVALRCDPISGHVSLYWYRQALGQGPEFLTYFNYEAQQDKSGLPNDRFSAERPEGSISTLTIQRTEQRDSAMYRCASSLGVLMNTEAFFGQGTRLTVV.

The J gene is TRBJ1-2, the V gene TRBV29-1; no reliable D call. Trimming stripped 4 bases from V and 1 base from J, with 10 bases between. The CDR3 is 13 amino acids. CDR1 and CDR2 from the germline V gene are SQVTM and ANQGSEA. CDR3 protein: CSVGSGDNYGYTF. In DNA, the CDR3 is TGCAGCGTTGGGTCTGGGGATAACTATGGCTACACCTTC.

The chain recombines TRBV12-3 or TRBV12-4 with TRBJ1-5; D may be TRBD1 (5 bases). Trimming shortened V by 4 bases and J by 7 bases, and 14 bases separated the two germline ends. The CDR3 has 14 residues. This CDR3 is CASSSTLRVQPQHF. The CDR3 DNA is TGTGCCAGCAGTTCGACCCTCAGGGTACAGCCCCAGCATTTT.

This clonotype was observed many times. The chain carries TRBV4-2 and TRBJ1-2; a possible D gene is TRBD1 (6 bases). Germline V gene sequence: CDR1 LGHNA, CDR2 YNFKEQ. V was trimmed by 4 bases and J by 5 bases, leaving 20 bases between them. CDR3 length: 16 amino acids. CDR3 bases: TGTGCCAGCAGCCTAACTAGAACAGGGACACCGTATGGCTACACCTTC. Protein product: CASSLTRTGTPYGYTF.

V gene TRBV7-9 combines with J gene TRBJ2-5, with TRBD2 identical over 7 bases. Germline V CDR1 and CDR2: SEHNR, FQNEAQ (reference sequence). Unmatched junction bases numbered 8, after V lost 5 bases and J lost 5 bases. The length of the CDR3 is 14 residues. Written as DNA, the CDR3 is TGTGCCAGCAGCCCGGGAGGCAGGGAGGAGACCCAGTACTTC. Translated: CASSPGGREETQYF.

Only one count was recorded for this clonotype. The genes are TRBV27 and TRBJ2-3; TRBD2 might be the D (7 bases). Germline V lookup: CDR1 MNHEY, CDR2 SMNVEV (reference sequence). The CDR3 consists of 15 residues. Trimming took off 7 bases at V and 4 bases at J, with 18 bases between the two ends. The CDR3 loop reads CASTPRGGRADTQYF. CDR3 coding DNA: TGTGCCAGCACCCCTAGGGGGGGTCGGGCAGATACGCAGTATTTT.

This chain uses TRBV6-2 or TRBV6-3 with TRBJ2-7; no firm D call. The CDR3 is 14 amino acids. Germline CDR1 is MNHEY and CDR2 is SVGEGT. Trimming left V 0 bases short and J 2 bases short, with 8 bases between. The CDR3 sequence is CASSYSAGTYEQYV. CDR3 DNA sequence: TGTGCCAGCAGTTACTCGGCAGGTACCTACGAGCAGTACGTC.

The chain combines TRBV12-5 with TRBJ2-5; 7 nucleotides agree with TRBD2. Germline CDR1 LGHNT, CDR2 FRNRAP. V was clipped by 0 bases and J by 2 bases; unmatched bases: 9. This CDR3 comprises 17 residues. CDR3 nucleotides: TGTGCTAGTGGTTTGGTAATCGCGGGGGAAAGGCAAGAGACCCAGTACTTC. Translated: CASGLVIAGERQETQYF.

This clonotype occurred a few times. Its ends do not fully match the called genes, so a read error is possible. The rearrangement links TRBV7-6 to TRBJ2-1, with TRBD2 matching 8 bases. The CDR3 extends over 13 amino acids. Germline CDR1 and CDR2: SGHVS and FNYEAQ. CDR3 sequence (DNA): TGTGCTAGCAGCTGGGGACCGGGACTAGAGGAGTTCTTC. Translated, it gives CASSWGPGLEEFF.